One and the same sample provided the 28 T cell receptor beta chains below, sequenced in a study of T cells after yellow fever vaccination. TCRdb analysed the 5' RACE reads with MiXCR anew, one entry per CDR3 protein. This table holds more than 300,000 distinct CDR3 sequences, roughly 4.3% found once. The source was PBMCs, collected 15 days after the yellow fever booster vaccination. The receptors come from a man aged 18 to 35 who received the YFV17D yellow fever vaccine.

This clonotype came up many times. The chain couples TRBV20-1 to TRBJ2-7, with 14 bases lining up with TRBD2. This CDR3 is 16 amino acids long. Trimming took 1 base from V and 6 from J; bases not matched to a gene: 8. From germline, CDR1 is DFQATT and CDR2 SNEGSKA (reference sequence). DNA of the CDR3: TGCAGTGCTAGAGCGCGACTAGCGGGGGGGCGGGGCGAGCAGTACTTC. It specifies CSARARLAGGRGEQYF.

This clonotype has at least ten counts. For the CDR3, the DNA is TGCGCCAGCAGTTTCGTGGGGGGGCGGCAAGATACGCAGTATTTT. It codes for CASSFVGGRQDTQYF. This sequence joins TRBV5-1 and TRBJ2-3; TRBD2 is a possible D gene (7 bases). V lost 5 bases, J lost 5 bases, and 18 bases lay in between. CDR3 length: 15 amino acids. CDR1 and CDR2 from the germline V gene are SGHRS and YFSETQ.

The sample holds many counts of this clonotype. CDR3 loop: CASTHGQVNTEAFF. The DNA for the CDR3 is TGTGCCAGCACCCACGGACAGGTGAACACTGAAGCTTTCTTT. The V and J genes are TRBV12-3 or TRBV12-4 and TRBJ1-1; 7 bases map to TRBD1. The CDR3 totals 14 residues. The V gene end was trimmed by 7 bases and the J gene end by 0 bases; junction bases not matched to a gene: 5.

This clonotype was seen a few times. The chain is built from TRBV7-2 and TRBJ1-1; D gene uncertain. With 2 bases removed from V and 5 bases from J, the gap between germline ends came to 15 bases. Germline V gene data show CDR1 as SGHTA and CDR2 as FQGNSA. The CDR3 has 15 amino acids. The CDR3 loop reads CASSLILIGGTEAFF. CDR3 nucleotide sequence: TGTGCCAGCAGCTTAATCCTAATCGGAGGGACTGAAGCTTTCTTT.

This clonotype was found many times. V is TRBV7-8 and J is TRBJ2-2, with TRBD2 as a possible D gene (6 bases). V gave up 8 bases and J gave up 8 bases, with 18 bases separating them. The CDR3 has 14 amino acids. Germline V gene lookup returns CDR1 SGHVS and CDR2 FQNEAQ. DNA for the CDR3: TGTGCCAGCCGAAGCCGGACTAACGTGGGGGAGCTGTTTTTT. Amino acid sequence: CASRSRTNVGELFF.

This clonotype was counted a few times. The chain employs TRBV4-2 and TRBJ1-5, with TRBD1 identical over 12 bases. The CDR3 extends over 19 amino acids. After removal of 4 bases from V and 1 base from J, the junction contained 11 bases not matched to a gene. Per the germline V gene, CDR1 is LGHNA and CDR2 is YNFKEQ. The CDR3 region is CASSREGQGAGESNQPQHF. The DNA for the CDR3 is TGTGCCAGCAGCCGAGAGGGACAGGGGGCGGGGGAAAGCAATCAGCCCCAGCATTTT.

The chain recombines TRBV12-3 or TRBV12-4 with TRBJ2-7, with a possible D match to TRBD1 (6 bases). The CDR3 spans 15 residues. V lost 1 base, J lost 6 bases, and 16 bases lay in between. The CDR3 DNA reads as TGTGCCAGCAGTTTAGGGTCTCAGGGGTATTCCGAGCAGTACTTC. Translating it yields CASSLGSQGYSEQYF.

The rearrangement links TRBV6-5 to TRBJ1-2; tentative D call: TRBD1 (5 bases). The CDR3 loop spans 15 amino acids. The V gene's germline CDR1 is MNHEY and CDR2 SVGAGI. Trimming removed 0 bases at V and 4 bases at J, with 12 bases between. The CDR3 is CASSYSGTAVYGYTF. The CDR3 nucleotides read TGTGCCAGCAGTTACTCGGGGACCGCGGTCTATGGCTACACCTTC.

This clonotype was counted at least ten times. The V call is TRBV7-2, the J call TRBJ2-7; D gene unclear. The germline V gene has CDR1 SGHTA and CDR2 FQGNSA. V was clipped by 5 bases and J by 2 bases, with 7 bases between them. CDR3 length: 12 residues. The CDR3 reads CASSPNAYEQYV. CDR3 nucleotides: TGTGCCAGCAGCCCGAACGCCTACGAGCAGTACGTC.

The chain employs TRBV5-6 and TRBJ2-7; D assignment may be TRBD1 or TRBD2 (5 bases each). V lost 2 bases and J lost 1, with 7 bases in between. The germline V gene has CDR1 SGHDT and CDR2 YYEEEE. The CDR3 extends over 13 amino acids. The CDR3 nucleotides are TGTGCCAGCAGCTTTTGGGGGTCCTACGAGCAGTACGTC. Translation gives CASSFWGSYEQYV.

Ten or more counts support this clonotype. The chain combines TRBV29-1 with TRBJ2-5, with D tentatively TRBD1 (5 bases). The CDR3 runs to 12 residues. Germline V gives CDR1 SQVTM, CDR2 ANQGSEA. V was trimmed by 5 bases and J by 4 bases, leaving 11 bases between them. The DNA of the CDR3 is TGCAGCGTTACCGGACATTCAGAGACCCAGTACTTC. It translates to CSVTGHSETQYF.

This clonotype was detected only a few times. The chain uses TRBV3-1 and TRBJ1-2; D possibly corresponds to TRBD1 (5 bases). Germline values: CDR1 LGHDT, CDR2 YNNKEL (reference sequence). The CDR3 length is 15 residues. The V and J ends lost 4 bases and 9 bases respectively, with 21 bases between them. CDR3 nucleotides: TGTGCCAGCAGCCTCATGGGGGTGTCCATAAGGAGCTACACCTTC. Protein: CASSLMGVSIRSYTF.

This clonotype came up many times. In nucleotides, the CDR3 is TGTGCCATCAGCCCCGGACAGCTAAGCAATCAGCCCCAGCATTTT. Translated: CAISPGQLSNQPQHF. This chain joins TRBV10-3 and TRBJ1-5; the D gene is possibly TRBD1 (6 bases). Germline V gene sequence: CDR1 ENHRY, CDR2 SYGVKD. V lost 6 bases, J lost 1 base, and 13 bases lay in between. The CDR3 sequence is 15 residues long.

There are many counts of this clonotype. V is TRBV29-1 and J is TRBJ1-2; D is unresolved. This CDR3 contains 14 residues. From germline, CDR1 is SQVTM and CDR2 ANQGSEA. V lost 0 bases, J lost 8 bases, and 16 bases lay in between. The CDR3 region has the DNA TGCAGCGTTGAAGATCATGCCGCCGGTCGGGGCTACACCTTC. This sequence encodes CSVEDHAAGRGYTF. Full variable domain (outside the CDR3, taken from reference TRBV29-1 and TRBJ1-2): SAVISQKPSRDICQRGTSLTIQCQVDSQVTMMFWYRQQPGQSLTLIATANQGSEATYESGFVIDKFPISRPNLTFSTLTVSNMSPEDSSIYLCSVEDHAAGRGYTFGSGTRLTVV.

This clonotype has more than one count but fewer than ten. The chain couples TRBV5-1 to TRBJ1-4, with unresolved D. CDR1 is SGHRS, CDR2 YFSETQ, per germline. V shed 0 bases and J shed 8 bases, with 14 bases lying between them. This CDR3 has 15 residues. The CDR3 DNA follows: TGCGCCAGCAGCTTGGCGGCAGCCCCAAGGGAAAAACTGTTTTTT. Translating it yields CASSLAAAPREKLFF. The complete variable domain, with remaining parts taken from reference TRBV5-1 and TRBJ1-4, reads KAGVTQTPRYLIKTRGQQVTLSCSPISGHRSVSWYQQTPGQGLQFLFEYFSETQRNKGNFPGRFSGRQFSNSRSEMNVSTLELGDSALYLCASSLAAAPREKLFFGSGTQLSVL.

The sample holds a few counts of this clonotype. The V and J genes are TRBV28 and TRBJ2-7; D remains ambiguous. The V gene's germline CDR1 is MDHEN and CDR2 SYDVKM. V shed 2 bases and J shed 4 bases, with 15 bases lying between them. This CDR3 is 15 amino acids long. CDR3 sequence reads: CASSLRRLQRYEQYV. CDR3 coding DNA: TGTGCCAGCAGTTTAAGGCGGTTACAGAGGTACGAGCAGTACGTC.

J is TRBJ2-7 and V is TRBV7-9; D uncertain. The CDR3 extends over 14 amino acids. The germline V gene has CDR1 SEHNR and CDR2 FQNEAQ (reference sequence). The V end lost 5 bases, the J end lost 6 bases, and 17 bases lay between the germline ends. The CDR3 sequence is CASSLTNTDSEQYF. The CDR3 DNA reads TGTGCCAGCAGCCTTACTAATACTGATTCCGAGCAGTACTTC.

The chain carries TRBV6-6 and TRBJ1-1; the match to TRBD1 covers 7 bases. Germline loops: CDR1 MNHNY, CDR2 SVGAGI (reference sequence). V shed 5 bases, J shed 0 bases, and the junction held 9 bases outside the gene matches. The CDR3 spans 16 residues. The CDR3 DNA reads TGTGCCAGCAGTATGGGGCAGGGACAGCTGAACACTGAAGCTTTCTTT. Its translation is CASSMGQGQLNTEAFF.

The CDR3 DNA is TGTGCCAGCTCCCCTACGGAGACCTACGAGCAGTACTTC. Its translation is CASSPTETYEQYF. The rearrangement links TRBV18 to TRBJ2-7; no clear D. This CDR3 has 13 residues. Trimming cost V 6 bases and J 2 bases, with 11 bases left between them. The germline CDR1 and CDR2 sequences are KGHSH and LQKENI.

This clonotype has ten or more counts. The V gene is TRBV7-6, the J gene TRBJ1-1, with D possibly matching TRBD1 (5 bases). This CDR3 comprises 17 residues. The germline V gene encodes CDR1 SGHVS and CDR2 FNYEAQ. With 8 bases removed from V and 4 bases from J, the gap between germline ends came to 26 bases. CDR3 loop: CASSRGGGTARFTEAFF. The CDR3 DNA reads as TGTGCCAGCTCTCGGGGCGGCGGAACAGCTCGTTTCACTGAAGCTTTCTTT. The full variable domain, with the rest looked up from reference TRBV7-6 and TRBJ1-1, is GAGVSQSPRYKVTKRGQDVALRCDPISGHVSLYWYRQALGQGPEFLTYFNYEAQQDKSGLPNDRFSAERPEGSISTLTIQRTEQRDSAMYRCASSRGGGTARFTEAFFGQGTRLTVV.

This clonotype was seen many times. The chain couples TRBV20-1 to TRBJ1-4; D is ambiguous. This CDR3 is built from 15 residues. The V end lost 3 bases, the J end lost 4 bases, and 15 bases lay between the germline ends. Germline CDR1 is DFQATT and CDR2 is SNEGSKA (reference sequence). CDR3 in DNA: TGCAGTGCTAGGGCGGTAAACGTCCTTAATGAAAAACTGTTTTTT. Amino acids: CSARAVNVLNEKLFF.

This clonotype was seen at least ten times. The chain carries TRBV4-2 and TRBJ2-1; D call uncertain. Trimming cost V 0 bases and J 3 bases, with 12 bases left between them. Germline CDR1 LGHNA, CDR2 YNFKEQ. This CDR3 contains 16 residues. This CDR3 reads CASSQEASADYNEQFF. The CDR3 DNA sequence: TGTGCCAGCAGCCAAGAGGCGTCGGCTGACTACAATGAGCAGTTCTTC.

V gene TRBV2 combines with J gene TRBJ2-7; 8 positions match TRBD1. Germline assignment: CDR1 SNHLY and CDR2 FYNNEI. V gave up 6 bases and J gave up 4 bases; unmatched junction bases: 5. The CDR3 spans 13 residues. CDR3 protein: CASRAGGFYEQYF. CDR3 bases: TGTGCCAGCAGGGCAGGGGGCTTTTACGAGCAGTACTTC. The variable domain in full, completed from reference TRBV2 and TRBJ2-7, reads EPEVTQTPSHQVTQMGQEVILRCVPISNHLYFYWYRQILGQKVEFLVSFYNNEISEKSEIFDDQFSVERPDGSNFTLKIRSTKLEDSAMYFCASRAGGFYEQYFGPGTRLTVT.

The chain is built from TRBV5-1 and TRBJ2-3; D may correspond to TRBD1 or TRBD2 (5 bases each). The germline CDR1 and CDR2 sequences are SGHRS and YFSETQ. V was clipped by 1 base and J by 1 base, with 13 bases between them. The CDR3 length is 16 residues. CDR3 sequence (DNA): TGCGCCAGCAGCTTGTTCGGGGTAGGGGGCACAGATACGCAGTATTTT. Translated: CASSLFGVGGTDTQYF.

This clonotype was picked up many times. The genes are TRBV5-1 and TRBJ1-5; D is unclear. Germline V gives CDR1 SGHRS, CDR2 YFSETQ. CDR3 length: 13 residues. V was shortened by 2 bases and J by 4 bases, with 7 bases between the two germline ends. CDR3 DNA sequence: TGCGCCAGCAGCTTTAGCCCGAATCAGCCCCAGCATTTT. Residues: CASSFSPNQPQHF.

J is TRBJ2-5 and V is TRBV12-5; 8 positions match TRBD2. V was clipped by 2 bases and J by 4 bases; unmatched bases: 0. Looked up from germline, CDR1 is LGHNT and CDR2 is FRNRAP. This CDR3 is built from 13 residues. The chain's CDR3 is CASGLSGGETQYF. CDR3 DNA: TGTGCTAGTGGTTTGAGCGGGGGAGAGACCCAGTACTTC.

The chain combines TRBV5-6 with TRBJ1-2; D is ambiguous. The germline CDR1 and CDR2 sequences are SGHDT and YYEEEE. The CDR3 runs to 13 residues. Trimming shortened V by 1 base and J by 7 bases, and 11 bases separated the two germline ends. The CDR3 DNA reads TGTGCCAGCAGCTTGCGACCTGGAGGTGGCTACACCTTC. This gives the protein CASSLRPGGGYTF.

V is TRBV7-2 and J is TRBJ1-1; D possibly corresponds to TRBD1 (5 bases). The CDR3 length is 13 residues. The germline gives CDR1 SGHTA, CDR2 FQGNSA. V shed 6 bases and J shed 7 bases, with 15 bases lying between them. The CDR3 sequence is CASRAGFTGEAFF. The CDR3 DNA is TGTGCCAGCAGGGCAGGGTTTACGGGTGAAGCTTTCTTT.